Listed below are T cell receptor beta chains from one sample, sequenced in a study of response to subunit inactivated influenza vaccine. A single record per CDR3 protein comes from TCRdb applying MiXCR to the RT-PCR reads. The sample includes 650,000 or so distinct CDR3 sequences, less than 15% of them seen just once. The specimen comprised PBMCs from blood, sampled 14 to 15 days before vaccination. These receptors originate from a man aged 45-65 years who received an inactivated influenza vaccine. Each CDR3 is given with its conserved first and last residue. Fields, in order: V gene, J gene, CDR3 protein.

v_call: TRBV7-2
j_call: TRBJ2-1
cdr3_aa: CASSSQRGRGGNEQFF

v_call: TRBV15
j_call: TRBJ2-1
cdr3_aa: CATAAGTSRNEQFF

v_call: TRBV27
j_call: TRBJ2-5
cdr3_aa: CASSLASGGTQYF

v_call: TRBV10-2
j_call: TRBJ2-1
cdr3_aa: CASREIAGPPYNEQFF

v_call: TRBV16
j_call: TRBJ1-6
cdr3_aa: CASSQFRGSPFPGSPLHF

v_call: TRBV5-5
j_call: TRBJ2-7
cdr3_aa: CASSPGLGAYEQYF

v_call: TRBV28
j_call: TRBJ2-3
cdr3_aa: CANGAGDRADTQYF

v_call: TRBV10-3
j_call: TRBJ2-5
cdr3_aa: CAISESRESGSWKETQYF

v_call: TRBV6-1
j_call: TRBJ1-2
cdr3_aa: CASSEWPYGYTF

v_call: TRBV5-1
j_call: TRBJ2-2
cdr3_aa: CASRTGQNTGELFF

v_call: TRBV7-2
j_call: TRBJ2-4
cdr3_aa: CASSYGAGTLAKNIQYF

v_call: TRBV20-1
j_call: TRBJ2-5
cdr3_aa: CSARARLAAYQETQYF

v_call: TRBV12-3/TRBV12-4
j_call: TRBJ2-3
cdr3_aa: CASSRSGGVIDTQYF

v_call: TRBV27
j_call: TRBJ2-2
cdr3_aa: CASRWTGPNTGELFF

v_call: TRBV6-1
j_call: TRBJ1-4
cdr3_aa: CASSRLTAVRPEKLFF

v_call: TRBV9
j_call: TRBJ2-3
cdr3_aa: CASSVAPRDTDTQYF

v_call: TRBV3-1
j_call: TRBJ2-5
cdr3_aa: CASSQDGASGRDSTQYF

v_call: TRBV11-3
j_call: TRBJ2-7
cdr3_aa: CASSSGPQGAYEQYF

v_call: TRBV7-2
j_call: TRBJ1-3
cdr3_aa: CASSPGQLISTIYF

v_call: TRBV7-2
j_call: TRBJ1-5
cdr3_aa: CASSLVGGDNQPQHF

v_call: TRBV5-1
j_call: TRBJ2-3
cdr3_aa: CASTLGTSGASDTQYF

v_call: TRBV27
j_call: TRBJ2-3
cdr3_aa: CASSFSQNTDTQYF

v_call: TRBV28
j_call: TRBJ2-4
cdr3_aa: CASKNGIRGIQYF

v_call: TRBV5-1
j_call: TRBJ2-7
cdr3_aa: CASSLGGGGHRYEQYF

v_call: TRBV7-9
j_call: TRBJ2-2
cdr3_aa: CASNRLDTGELFF

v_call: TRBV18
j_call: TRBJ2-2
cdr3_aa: CASSPRYTGELFF

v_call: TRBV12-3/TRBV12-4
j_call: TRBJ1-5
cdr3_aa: CASSRGGAGQPQHF

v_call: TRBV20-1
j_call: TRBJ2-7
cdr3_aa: CSATSGTGGRQYF

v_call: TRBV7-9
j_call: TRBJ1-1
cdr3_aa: CASSLAPLSTEAFF

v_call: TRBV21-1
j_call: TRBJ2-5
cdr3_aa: CASSKSYGSEGGKQETQYF

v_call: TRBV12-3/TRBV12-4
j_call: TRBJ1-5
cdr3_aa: CASSPGTGNPSQPQHF

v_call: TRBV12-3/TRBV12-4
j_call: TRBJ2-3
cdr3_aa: CASSLGLAGGRDTQYF

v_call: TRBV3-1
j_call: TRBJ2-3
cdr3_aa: CASSQDLTGRTDTQYF

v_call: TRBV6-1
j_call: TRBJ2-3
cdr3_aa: CASSRFVGSDTQYF

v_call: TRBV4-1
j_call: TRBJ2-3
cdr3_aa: CASSQKRQTSYTDTQYF

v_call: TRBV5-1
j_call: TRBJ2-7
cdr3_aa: CASSPQGFLSEQYF

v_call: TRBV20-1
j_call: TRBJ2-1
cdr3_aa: CSASPREPRNEQFF

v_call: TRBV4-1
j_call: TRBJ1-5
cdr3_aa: CASSQEAENQPQHF

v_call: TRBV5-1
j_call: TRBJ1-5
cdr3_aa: CASSLGFEGNQPQHF

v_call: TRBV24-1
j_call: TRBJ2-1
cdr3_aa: CATSVTGIYNEQFF

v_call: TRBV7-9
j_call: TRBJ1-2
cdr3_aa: CASSLGGPLGYTF

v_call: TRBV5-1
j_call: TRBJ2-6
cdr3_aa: CASSSGLAGISGANVLTF

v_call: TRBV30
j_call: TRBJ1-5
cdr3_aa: CAWNQGRNQPQHF

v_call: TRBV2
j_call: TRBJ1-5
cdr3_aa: CASRRTPDSSNQPQHF

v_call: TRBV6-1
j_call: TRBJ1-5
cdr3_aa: CASSRDSLSNQPQHF

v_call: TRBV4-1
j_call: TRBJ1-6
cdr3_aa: CASSRRQGGDSPLHF

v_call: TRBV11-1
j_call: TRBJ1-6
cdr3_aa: CASSLLGTLRGHNSPLHF

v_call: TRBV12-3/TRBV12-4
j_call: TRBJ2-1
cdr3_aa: CASRTSENEQFF

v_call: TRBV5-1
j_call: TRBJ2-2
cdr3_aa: CASSLGPAGAGELFF

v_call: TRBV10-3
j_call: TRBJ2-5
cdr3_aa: CAISESVEETQYF

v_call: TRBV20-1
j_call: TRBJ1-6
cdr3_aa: CSARRGQDGSGSPLHF

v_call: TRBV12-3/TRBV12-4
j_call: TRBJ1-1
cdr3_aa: CASSPLQGVTEAFF

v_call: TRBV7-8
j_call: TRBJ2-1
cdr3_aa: CASSPRLAGVSYNEQFF